This T cell receptor (beta chain) was captured by sequencing in a study of blood T cell repertoires in COVID-19. Across the whole study: Collection of acute and convalescent COVID-19 samples took place in the United States, Italy and Spain. The analysed material was cDNA or gDNA that came from T cells, B-cell-depleted T cells, or PBMCs.

Original processing notes: Quantification of nucleated cells was approximated via reference gene primer amplification. Clones were sequenced by immunoSEQ multiplex PCR, and TCRdb holds only the in-frame ones, with some missing. That table supplies the V and J calls and clone size; D and trimming were determined from the DNA. The sample records 150,000 to 200,000 clones, around 83% being singletons. The TCR originated in an elderly woman in a cohort sampled during active or convalescent COVID-19. The material sequenced was peripheral blood.

In DNA form, the CDR3 reads TGTGCCAGCAATATCGGGACTTTAAGCTCCTACAATGAGCAGTTCTTC. This translates into CASNIGTLSSYNEQFF. This chain uses TRBV5-4 with TRBJ2-1, with TRBD2 as a possible D gene (6 bases). Germline V CDR1 and CDR2: SGHNT, YYREEE (reference sequence). V lost 6 bases, J lost 0 bases, and 16 bases lay in between. The CDR3 is 16 residues long.